The 30 T cell receptor beta chains below all came from one sample that was sequenced in a study of shared clonotypes between healthy human individuals. Assay used: immunoSEQ multiplex PCR; TCRdb lists only in-frame clones, some missing. The sample includes more than 2 million clones, roughly 94% seen only once; the top ten take 0.1% to 0.15%. Sequencing was carried out using naive CD4+ T cells sorted from blood. Subset specified: CD45RA+ positively selected. The receptor source for this set is a man between 18 and 29 years old in good health.

The rearrangement links TRBV27 to TRBJ2-3; 13 bases map to TRBD2. Trimming took 6 bases from V and 5 from J; bases not matched to a gene: 5. Per the germline V gene, CDR1 is MNHEY and CDR2 is SMNVEV (reference sequence). This CDR3 contains 15 residues. The CDR3 reads CASRTGTSGVDTQYF. Here the CDR3 DNA reads TGTGCCAGCAGGACCGGGACTAGCGGGGTAGATACGCAGTATTTT.

This chain links TRBV9 with TRBJ2-7, with 10 bases lining up with TRBD1. CDR1 is SGDLS, CDR2 YYNGEE, per germline. Unmatched junction bases numbered 10, after V lost 4 bases and J lost 6 bases. The CDR3 runs to 15 residues. CDR3 DNA sequence: TGTGCCAGCAGCCCCCCCGGACAGGGGGTAAGCGAGCAGTACTTC. This codes for CASSPPGQGVSEQYF.

This clone showed up just once. The J gene is TRBJ1-1, the V gene TRBV15, with a tentative D call TRBD1 (5 bases). CDR1 is LNHNV and CDR2 is YYDKDF in the germline V gene (reference sequence). This CDR3 is 16 amino acids long. V lost 0 bases and J lost 0, with 11 bases in between. The CDR3 coding sequence is TGTGCCACCAGCAGAGATGACGCAGGGATGAACACTGAAGCTTTCTTT. Residues: CATSRDDAGMNTEAFF.

This chain links TRBV5-6 with TRBJ2-5; 7 nucleotides agree with TRBD2. The CDR3 has 14 residues. Trimming removed 4 bases from V and 3 bases from J; junction bases left unmatched: 6. Germline CDR1 SGHDT, CDR2 YYEEEE. The CDR3 loop reads CASSTLAREETQYF. In DNA form, the CDR3 reads TGTGCCAGCAGCACACTAGCGCGGGAAGAGACCCAGTACTTC.

CDR3 in amino acids: CASSVDTGQRGYTF. The CDR3 DNA sequence: TGTGCCAGCAGCGTAGATACAGGGCAACGGGGCTACACCTTC. This chain joins TRBV9 and TRBJ1-2, with D maybe TRBD1 (6 bases). Between the trimmed V and J ends, which lost 0 bases and 8 bases, there was a span of 14 bases. CDR3 length: 14 residues. The V gene's germline CDR1 is SGDLS and CDR2 YYNGEE.

This chain uses TRBV11-1 with TRBJ2-1, with TRBD1 matching over 7 bases. Germline V gives CDR1 SGHAT, CDR2 FQDESV (reference sequence). V was pared by 1 base and J by 7 bases, with 7 bases of the junction left unmatched. CDR3 length: 15 amino acids. The CDR3 loop is CASSLVGAGGNEQFF. For the CDR3, the DNA is TGTGCCAGCAGCTTAGTAGGGGCAGGGGGTAATGAGCAGTTCTTC.

The chain carries TRBV9 and TRBJ2-1, with 14 bases matching TRBD2. CDR1 SGDLS and CDR2 YYNGEE come from the germline V gene. V shed 4 bases and J 10 bases; nucleotides not matched to a gene: 16. CDR3 length: 18 amino acids. CDR3 sequence (DNA): TGTGCCAGCAGCCCAACGGGACTAGCGGGAGTAAGGTCCAGAGAGCAGTTCTTC. Amino acids: CASSPTGLAGVRSREQFF.

This clone was detected only once. The J gene is TRBJ2-7, the V gene TRBV6-5; tentatively, D is TRBD1 (7 bases). CDR3 length: 12 amino acids. V was clipped by 5 bases and J by 5 bases, with 10 bases between them. CDR1 is MNHEY and CDR2 is SVGAGI in the germline V gene. The CDR3 region has the DNA TGTGCCAGCAGTCGCGGGACAGACGAGCAGTACTTC. Translating it yields CASSRGTDEQYF.

The chain links TRBV5-1 to TRBJ1-2, with 12 nucleotides matching TRBD1. Germline V gene lookup returns CDR1 SGHRS and CDR2 YFSETQ. Unmatched junction bases numbered 14, after V lost 4 bases and J lost 7 bases. This CDR3 is 17 amino acids long. Here the CDR3 DNA reads TGCGCCAGCAGCCAAGACCCGACGGGACAGGGGGCTTCTGGCTACACCTTC. Translation gives CASSQDPTGQGASGYTF.

The J gene is TRBJ2-2, the V gene TRBV10-3; 11 bases are shared with TRBD2. There are 16 residues in the CDR3. Germline assignment: CDR1 ENHRY and CDR2 SYGVKD. Trimming cost V 6 bases and J 5 bases; bases outside gene matches: 8. The CDR3 DNA reads as TGTGCCATCAGCGAAATAGCGGGAGGGTTAACCGGGGAGCTGTTTTTT. It translates to CAISEIAGGLTGELFF.

On this clone itself: The sample holds other DNA sequences that translate to the same CDR3. The chain couples TRBV2 to TRBJ1-4; 8 bases fit TRBD1. The CDR3 has 14 residues. The V segment lost 5 bases and the J segment 6 bases; nucleotides outside the gene matches: 5. In germline, CDR1 is SNHLY, CDR2 FYNNEI. In nucleotides, the CDR3 is TGTGCCAGCAGTAACGACAGGGGAGATGAAAAACTGTTTTTT. It codes for CASSNDRGDEKLFF.

The V gene is TRBV6-5, the J gene TRBJ2-1; D call uncertain. This CDR3 region has 13 residues. Trimming left V 0 bases short and J 7 bases short, with 7 bases between. Germline V gene data show CDR1 as MNHEY and CDR2 as SVGAGI. CDR3 sequence reads: CASSYSRWNEQFF. The CDR3 DNA is TGTGCCAGCAGTTACTCCAGGTGGAATGAGCAGTTCTTC.

The rearrangement links TRBV6-1 to TRBJ1-5, with D possibly being TRBD1 (6 bases). The CDR3 has 17 amino acids. V gave up 3 bases and J gave up 0 bases, with 15 bases separating them. Germline lookup yields CDR1 MNHNS and CDR2 SASEGT. This CDR3 is CASSEPVGALSNQPQHF. The CDR3, as DNA: TGTGCCAGCAGTGAGCCGGTGGGGGCGCTTAGCAATCAGCCCCAGCATTTT.

The chain recombines TRBV9 with TRBJ2-2, with 11 positions matching TRBD1. V trimming: 4 bases; J trimming: 4 bases; junction bases outside the gene matches: 6. There are 16 residues in the CDR3. The V gene's germline CDR1 is SGDLS and CDR2 YYNGEE. CDR3 DNA: TGTGCCAGCAGCATCGGACAGGGGGCTATCACCGGGGAGCTGTTTTTT. Translating it yields CASSIGQGAITGELFF.

V is TRBV2 and J is TRBJ2-2, with D tentatively TRBD1 or TRBD2 (5 bases each). V lost 4 bases and J 5 bases, leaving 8 bases between the germline ends. Per the germline V gene, CDR1 is SNHLY and CDR2 is FYNNEI. This CDR3 is built from 13 residues. CDR3 residues: CASSVRETGELFF. CDR3 sequence (DNA): TGTGCCAGCAGTGTCAGGGAGACCGGGGAGCTGTTTTTT.

The chain couples TRBV5-6 to TRBJ2-6, with D perhaps TRBD1 (6 bases). Germline loops: CDR1 SGHDT, CDR2 YYEEEE. CDR3 length equals 18 residues. With 1 base removed from V and 1 base from J, the gap between germline ends came to 15 bases. The CDR3 protein is CASSLRQGIWSGANVLTF. The CDR3 DNA reads TGTGCCAGCAGCTTGAGGCAGGGGATTTGGTCTGGGGCCAACGTCCTGACTTTC.

V usage is TRBV30 and J usage is TRBJ1-5; TRBD1 aligns across 8 bases. Germline trimming cut 0 bases from V and 2 bases from J; bases unmatched to any gene: 9. Germline lookup yields CDR1 GTSNPN and CDR2 SVGIG (reference sequence). The CDR3 is 17 residues long. CDR3 region: CAWSVRRTGIGNQPQHF. The CDR3 region has the DNA TGTGCCTGGAGTGTAAGGCGGACAGGGATTGGCAATCAGCCCCAGCATTTT.

This clone was recorded once. The chain recombines TRBV28 with TRBJ1-2; 7 bases map to TRBD1. Germline-derived CDR1 and CDR2 are MDHEN and SYDVKM. The CDR3 is 17 amino acids. The V gene end was trimmed by 3 bases and the J gene end by 4 bases; junction bases not matched to a gene: 14. CDR3 nucleotide sequence: TGTGCCAGCAGTTTTGGTATATCGGGACAGACCTCCTATGGCTACACCTTC. The encoded protein is CASSFGISGQTSYGYTF.

V and J are TRBV30 and TRBJ2-5; 11 bases are a match to TRBD2. Per germline, CDR1 GTSNPN and CDR2 SVGIG (reference sequence). Losses at the gene ends were 0 bases for V and 3 bases for J; bases not matched to a gene: 9. The CDR3 is 17 residues long. The CDR3 loop reads CAWSVLLTSGGKETQYF. In DNA, the CDR3 is TGTGCCTGGAGTGTACTTTTAACTAGCGGGGGCAAAGAGACCCAGTACTTC.

The chain recombines TRBV11-2 with TRBJ2-3; TRBD1 matches 7 bases. Germline V gives CDR1 SGHAT, CDR2 FQNNGV. The junction had 4 bases not matched to a gene; V was cut back by 5 bases and J by 5 bases. The CDR3 covers 13 residues. The CDR3 spells CASSVTGVDTQYF. The CDR3, as DNA: TGTGCCAGCAGCGTAACAGGGGTAGATACGCAGTATTTT.

CDR3 sequence: CSADTGSQHF. In DNA, the CDR3 is TGCAGTGCTGACACCGGGAGCCAGCATTTT. This chain connects TRBV20-1 to TRBJ1-5; no firm D call. Trimming removed 5 bases from V and 12 bases from J, with 11 bases in between. CDR1 DFQATT and CDR2 SNEGSKA come from the germline V gene (reference sequence). This CDR3 region has 10 residues.

This rearrangement joins TRBV12-5 to TRBJ1-4; D is unresolved. V was trimmed by 2 bases and J by 8 bases, leaving 12 bases between them. Germline V lookup: CDR1 LGHNT, CDR2 FRNRAP. The CDR3 totals 14 residues. Here the CDR3 DNA reads TGTGCTAGTGGTTTGACTCGGGAGGAAGAAAAACTGTTTTTT. This encodes CASGLTREEEKLFF.

The chain has TRBV2 and TRBJ1-2, with TRBD1 matching over 9 bases. CDR3 size: 14 residues. In germline, CDR1 is SNHLY, CDR2 FYNNEI. V dropped 6 bases and J dropped 3; count of bases not matched to a gene: 5. For the CDR3, the DNA is TGTGCCAGCAGAGAACAGGGGGCTGACTATGGCTACACCTTC. The encoded protein is CASREQGADYGYTF. The variable domain in full, completed from reference TRBV2 and TRBJ1-2, reads EPEVTQTPSHQVTQMGQEVILRCVPISNHLYFYWYRQILGQKVEFLVSFYNNEISEKSEIFDDQFSVERPDGSNFTLKIRSTKLEDSAMYFCASREQGADYGYTFGSGTRLTVV.

V is TRBV10-3 and J is TRBJ2-1; D is perhaps TRBD1 (5 bases). Trimming left V 0 bases short and J 2 bases short, with 5 bases between. Germline V CDR1 and CDR2: ENHRY, SYGVKD. CDR3 length: 14 amino acids. As DNA, the CDR3 is TGTGCCATCAGTGAGTCACAGGCCTACAATGAGCAGTTCTTC. It is translated as CAISESQAYNEQFF.

This chain uses TRBV19 with TRBJ2-5, with TRBD1 matching 9 bases. Germline values: CDR1 LNHDA, CDR2 SQIVND (reference sequence). This CDR3 contains 14 residues. V shed 10 bases, J shed 5 bases, and the junction held 11 bases outside the gene matches. The CDR3 region is CATPRGDRDETQYF. CDR3 nucleotide sequence: TGTGCCACCCCAAGGGGGGACAGGGATGAGACCCAGTACTTC.

Regarding this clone: Other DNA sequences in this specimen translate into the identical CDR3. J is TRBJ2-7 and V is TRBV7-2; 10 nucleotides agree with TRBD2. The V segment lost 5 bases and the J segment 1 base; nucleotides outside the gene matches: 2. The CDR3 covers 14 residues. CDR1 is SGHTA and CDR2 is FQGNSA in the germline V gene. The CDR3 bases are TGTGCCAGCAGCAGGACTAGCGGTTCCTACGAGCAGTACTTC. Its protein is CASSRTSGSYEQYF.

This chain joins TRBV15 and TRBJ2-7; tentative D call: TRBD1 (6 bases). The CDR3 runs to 12 residues. V was shortened by 3 bases and J by 6 bases, with 9 bases between the two germline ends. The germline CDR1 and CDR2 sequences are LNHNV and YYDKDF (reference sequence). CDR3: CATSSQGGEQYF. For the CDR3, the DNA is TGTGCCACCAGCAGTCAAGGGGGCGAGCAGTACTTC.

J is TRBJ2-6 and V is TRBV5-1; maybe TRBD1 (5 bases). V dropped 4 bases and J dropped 2 bases, with 22 bases sitting between them. Germline V gene lookup returns CDR1 SGHRS and CDR2 YFSETQ. The CDR3 sequence is 19 residues long. The CDR3 loop is CASSRAGNIVFTGANVLTF. Written as DNA, the CDR3 is TGCGCCAGCAGCCGGGCAGGGAACATAGTGTTTACTGGGGCCAACGTCCTGACTTTC.

V and J are TRBV30 and TRBJ1-3; no firm D call. The CDR3 spans 12 residues. CDR1 GTSNPN and CDR2 SVGIG come from the germline V gene (reference sequence). The CDR3 loop reads CAWDLSGNTIYF. The DNA for the CDR3 is TGTGCTTGGGATCTCTCTGGAAACACCATATATTTT.

This chain connects TRBV7-9 to TRBJ1-1, with D unclear. Trimming removed 3 bases from V and 11 bases from J, with 16 bases in between. The length of the CDR3 is 13 residues. Germline lookup yields CDR1 SEHNR and CDR2 FQNEAQ (reference sequence). CDR3 bases: TGTGCCAGCAGCTTTATGCCAACAGCGGTGGCTTTCTTT. It translates to CASSFMPTAVAFF.